The source of this TCR beta chain is a study of T-cell reconstitution after alpha-beta-depleted transplantation in children. CDR3 length: 16 residues. The V segment lost 3 bases and the J segment 0 bases; nucleotides outside the gene matches: 7. Per the germline V gene, CDR1 is DFQATT and CDR2 is SNEGSKA (reference sequence). This clonotype was found a few times. A library of TCRbeta sequences, prepared with unique molecular identifiers, was generated. In TCRdb, the PCR reads were re-called with MiXCR into one record per CDR3 protein. The sample contains more than 500,000 distinct CDR3 sequences, 10% to 12% of which appear only once.

The receptor was derived from a female patient between 2 and 15 years old who had a stem cell transplant for aplastic anemia, so the T cells may come from the graft donor. Sequenced material: PBMCs, mostly from graft donor cells, taken 180 days after TCRalphabeta/CD19-depleted stem cell transplant. The chain carries TRBV20-1 and TRBJ2-1, with TRBD1 matching 8 bases. Here the CDR3 reads CSARQWDRSSYNEQFF. The CDR3 nucleotides read TGCAGTGCTAGGCAATGGGACAGGAGCTCCTACAATGAGCAGTTCTTC.